There are many counts of the clone carrying this T cell receptor (beta chain). What it recognizes is unknown. The sample originates from a study of T cell repertoires in cytomegalovirus infection. The overall study: A matching HLA type, together with CMV infection, was signaled by public TCR beta signatures.

The V end lost 5 bases, the J end lost 0 bases, and 16 bases lay between the germline ends. This CDR3 has 17 residues. From germline, CDR1 is SGHTA and CDR2 FQGTGA. Whole-study results and caveats: The response measured ex vivo was dominated by TCR beta clonotypes (HLA-C-restricted and CMV-specific).

A single record per CDR3 protein comes from TCRdb applying MiXCR to the reads. Of around 260,000 distinct CDR3 sequences listed, over 20% are singletons. The gene calls are TRBV7-3 and TRBJ1-4; no definite D call. The sequenced sample was PBMCs. The receptor's source is a human donor in good health (CMV status not recorded). Some clones in this sample may be carry-over from other donors' samples. The CDR3 nucleotides are TGTGCCAGCAGCCTAGGACCCGGGATTGCAACTAATGAAAAACTGTTTTTT. Its protein is CASSLGPGIATNEKLFF.